Listed below are T cell receptor beta chains from one sample, sequenced in a study of siplizumab effects on memory and regulatory T cells. Measured with immunoSEQ multiplex PCR; TCRdb has only the in-frame clones, and not every one. The sample contains over 100,000 clones, approximately 92% of which appear only once. Sequenced material: non-Treg CD4+ T cells sorted from blood. The receptors derive from a human donor in good health. CDR3s include the opening cysteine and the closing phenylalanine or tryptophan. A D gene is named only where the DNA matches it firmly. Rows may omit the clone size; those that give it use once, few, many or a size class.

J,V,D,size,CDR3,DNA
TRBJ2-1,TRBV9,TRBD2,NA,CASSVEASGVREQFF,TGTGCCAGCAGCGTAGAGGCTAGCGGGGTGCGGGAGCAGTTCTTC
TRBJ1-2,TRBV5-4,TRBD1,NA,CASTGQSQSNYGYTF,TGTGCCAGCACGGGACAGTCCCAATCTAACTATGGCTACACCTTC
TRBJ1-5,TRBV4-1,TRBD1,NA,CASSQPGGATYRQPQHF,TGCGCCAGCAGCCAACCAGGGGGCGCGACTTACAGACAGCCCCAGCATTTT
TRBJ2-5,TRBV5-1,TRBD2,NA,CASSSGGSRGETQYF,TGCGCCAGTAGTAGCGGGGGTTCTCGCGGAGAGACCCAGTACTTC
TRBJ2-1,TRBV19,TRBD2,NA,CASSVLGTSINEQFF,TGTGCCAGTAGTGTCCTCGGGACTAGTATTAATGAGCAGTTCTTC
TRBJ2-1,TRBV5-4,TRBD1,NA,CASSLTPGGPSYNEQFF,TGTGCCAGCAGCTTGACCCCAGGGGGCCCCTCCTACAATGAGCAGTTCTTC
TRBJ2-7,TRBV9,TRBD2,NA,CASSPIPRASGAREQYF,TGTGCCAGCAGCCCCATCCCCCGGGCTAGCGGGGCTCGCGAGCAGTACTTC
TRBJ1-5,TRBV11-2,NA,once,CASSLDYGNQPQHF,TGTGCCAGCAGCTTAGATTACGGGAATCAGCCCCAGCATTTT
TRBJ2-5,TRBV29-1,NA,NA,CSVVQGLQETQYF,TGCAGCGTTGTACAGGGCCTCCAAGAGACCCAGTACTTC
TRBJ2-3,TRBV7-2,NA,NA,CASSLGGQVGRDTQYF,TGTGCCAGCAGCTTAGGAGGCCAGGTTGGCAGAGATACGCAGTATTTT
TRBJ1-2,TRBV20-1,NA,NA,CSARHNYGYTF,TGCAGTGCTAGACATAACTATGGCTACACCTTC
TRBJ2-3,TRBV6-1,TRBD2,NA,CASMERGWTDTQYF,TGTGCCAGCATGGAGCGGGGGTGGACAGATACGCAGTATTTT
TRBJ2-7,TRBV28,TRBD2,NA,CASGRGSGGAIYEQYF,TGTGCCAGCGGCAGGGGTAGCGGGGGGGCAATCTACGAGCAGTACTTC
TRBJ1-2,TRBV6-5,NA,once,CASSRLERVDGYTF,TGTGCCAGCAGCCGGCTGGAGAGAGTAGATGGCTACACCTTC
TRBJ1-1,TRBV6-4,NA,NA,CASRGTRDTEAFF,TGTGCCAGCAGGGGGACTCGAGACACTGAAGCTTTCTTT
TRBJ1-1,TRBV18,NA,NA,CASSPLPGDTEAFF,TGTGCCAGCTCACCACTCCCAGGGGACACTGAAGCTTTCTTT
TRBJ2-3,TRBV29-1,NA,NA,CSVQHPGAIDTQYF,TGCAGCGTCCAACACCCGGGGGCGATAGATACGCAGTATTTT
TRBJ2-7,TRBV18,NA,NA,CASSPNQGALSYEQYF,TGTGCCAGCTCACCGAATCAAGGGGCCCTCTCCTACGAGCAGTACTTC
TRBJ1-6,TRBV18,TRBD1,NA,CASSAGTGAPLHF,TGTGCCAGCTCAGCCGGGACAGGGGCACCCCTCCACTTT
TRBJ2-7,TRBV11-2,TRBD2,NA,CASSLWIAGGLSYEQYF,TGTGCCAGCAGCTTATGGATAGCGGGGGGCCTGTCCTACGAGCAGTACTTC
TRBJ1-2,TRBV14,NA,NA,CASSQDRQGYTF,TGTGCCAGCAGCCAAGATCGACAGGGCTACACCTTC
TRBJ2-2,TRBV25-1,TRBD1,NA,CASSEAGQGTGELFF,TGTGCCAGCAGTGAGGCGGGACAGGGCACCGGGGAGCTGTTTTTT
TRBJ2-1,TRBV4-3,TRBD2,NA,CASSQGGTSGRYNEQFF,TGCGCCAGCAGCCAAGGGGGGACTAGCGGGCGGTACAATGAGCAGTTCTTC
TRBJ2-1,TRBV5-1,NA,NA,CASSLIQDNEQFF,TGCGCCAGCAGCTTGATACAGGACAATGAGCAGTTCTTC
TRBJ1-3,TRBV7-2,NA,NA,CASSLAPGRSGNTIYF,TGTGCCAGCAGCTTAGCGCCAGGTCGGTCTGGAAACACCATATATTTT
TRBJ1-1,TRBV2,NA,NA,CASSVAQMNTEAFF,TGTGCCAGCAGTGTTGCACAGATGAACACTGAAGCTTTCTTT
TRBJ2-6,TRBV19,NA,once,CASSIVLGSGANVLTF,TGTGCCAGTAGTATTGTCCTGGGCTCTGGGGCCAACGTCCTGACTTTC
TRBJ1-1,TRBV29-1,TRBD1,NA,CSYSRQGGPEAFF,TGCAGCTATTCTCGGCAGGGGGGCCCTGAAGCTTTCTTT
TRBJ2-2,TRBV5-4,NA,NA,CASSSANTGELFF,TGTGCCAGCAGCTCCGCAAACACCGGGGAGCTGTTTTTT
TRBJ2-7,TRBV5-1,NA,NA,CASSTRTANDEQYF,TGCGCCAGCAGCACGCGGACAGCCAACGACGAGCAGTACTTC
TRBJ2-5,TRBV27,TRBD1,NA,CASSSSGTGGRETQYF,TGTGCCAGCAGTTCCTCCGGGACAGGGGGCAGGGAGACCCAGTACTTC
TRBJ2-7,TRBV6-1,TRBD1,once,CASIDRGHVHEQYF,TGTGCCAGCATCGACAGGGGTCATGTCCACGAGCAGTACTTC
TRBJ2-7,TRBV4-3,NA,once,CASSLEMDSSYEQYF,TGCGCCAGCAGCCTGGAGATGGACAGCTCCTACGAGCAGTACTTC